This TCR beta chain appears in the sequencing data of a study of blood T cell repertoires in COVID-19 (dated by TCRdb to the early 2020s). Background on the whole study: The collaborator samples originated in the United States, Italy and Spain and spanned the acute and convalescent phases of COVID-19. Deeply sampled blood TCRbeta repertoires from subjects exposed to, actively infected with, or recovered from COVID-19 were included in the dataset. Sample metadata almost always included a de-identified subject ID, COVID-19 status, age in years and sex. The samples were drawn from two sources: the first 160 participants of the ongoing ImmuneRACE study, and 1,200 or so subjects contributed by 6 global collaborators. Where available, HLA class I and class II types were taken from metadata supplied by the sample provider and were not determined by assay-based typing. The prospective study material was composed of cDNA or gDNA derived from T cells, B-cell-depleted T cells, or PBMCs. The repertoires were made available in a free public database intended to serve as a resource for research on the immune response to SARS-CoV-2. Findings and caveats that apply to the study as a whole: How much clinical and demographic metadata was included differed by source and by participant, and the metadata was provided uncurated.

TCRbeta CDR3 regions were amplified from genomic DNA using the immunoSEQ Assay, a bias-controlled multiplex PCR. On the study's bioinformatics: Within the assay, amplification of reference gene primers was used to estimate how many nucleated cells each sample contained. Sequence reads were collapsed and filtered to measure the absolute abundance of every unique TCRbeta CDR3 rearrangement. For each sample, productive Simpson clonality was calculated as the square root of Simpson's diversity index across productive rearrangements. As stored in TCRdb, this immuneACCESS dataset retains in-frame rearrangements with V and J assigned. A fraction of the clones does not appear; measured against another copy, unresolved V genes explain less than half of the discrepancy, and the remainder lacks a known reason. Clone size and the V and J calls come from that table; the DNA yielded D and trimming. The sample has 75,000 to 95,000 clones on record, roughly 78% of them singletons. The ten most abundant clones make up about a third of the sample.

At one collaborating source in Seattle, patients were enrolled during active infection and were followed longitudinally through the course of disease. Each collaborating institution followed its own protocols to collect whole blood in K2EDTA tubes. For TCRbeta analysis, collaborators shipped samples in one of three forms: frozen whole blood, isolated PBMCs, or DNA extracted from either of those sample types. This clone has more than one count but fewer than ten. It lacks a known antigen. Base qualities were left out, and no much larger clone turns up one base away. This sequence originates from a man aged 55 to 70 with COVID-19, enrolled during active disease. Sequencing was performed on peripheral blood.

The DNA sequence is TGTGCCAGCAGCCCCCCCGTGGCGCTAGCGGGAGGGGATACGCAGTATTTT. Its coded protein is CASSPPVALAGGDTQYF. The sequence is built from TRBV7-9 and TRBJ2-3; 12 bases in the junction line up with TRBD2. Unmatched junction bases come to 12, with V trimmed by 5 bases and J by 6 bases. Including cysteine and phenylalanine, the CDR3 has 17 amino acids. Only the CDR3 part of the read is kept: 51 bases, read in frame from the first base. CDR1 and CDR2 are drawn from the germline V gene (reference sequence): SEHNR, FQNEAQ.